The 9 T cell receptor beta chains reported below all come from one sample, sequenced in a study of blood T cell repertoires in COVID-19. The data were produced by immunoSEQ multiplex PCR, yet TCRdb's version contains in-frame clones alone and is incomplete. The sample yields tens of thousands of clones, around 86% seen once. Sample: peripheral blood. All receptors derive from a woman at least 80 years old with acute or convalescent COVID-19.

The chain couples TRBV5-1 to TRBJ2-7; TRBD2 might be the D (5 bases). Trimming took 4 bases from V and 3 from J, leaving 17 bases between them. The germline CDR1 and CDR2 sequences are SGHRS and YFSETQ. The CDR3 is 15 residues long. The CDR3 nucleotides read TGCGCCAGCAGCCTACCAGGACTGACGGGCTACGAGCAGTACTTC. Translation gives CASSLPGLTGYEQYF.

The gene calls are TRBV6-5 and TRBJ1-2, with D unclear. The CDR3 has 13 residues. Between the trimmed V and J ends, which lost 10 bases and 0 bases, there was a span of 12 bases. Germline CDR1 MNHEY, CDR2 SVGAGI. In DNA, the CDR3 is TGTGCCACGGAACAGAGATCTAACTATGGCTACACCTTC. It codes for CATEQRSNYGYTF.

The chain is built from TRBV9 and TRBJ2-1; D perhaps matches TRBD1 (6 bases). Germline CDR1 is SGDLS and CDR2 is YYNGEE. The ends were cut back, 6 bases at V and 0 bases at J, with 16 bases in the middle. The CDR3 is 16 amino acids. The CDR3 DNA reads TGTGCCAGCACCCCCCTCACAGGGAACTCCTACAATGAGCAGTTCTTC. Its translation is CASTPLTGNSYNEQFF.

The chain is built from TRBV29-1 and TRBJ1-2; 11 bases align to TRBD1. Per the germline V gene, CDR1 is SQVTM and CDR2 is ANQGSEA. This CDR3 is built from 12 residues. Trimming removed 7 bases from V and 7 bases from J; junction bases left unmatched: 5. CDR3 sequence (DNA): TGCAGCGGTGGGGACAGGGGGTCTGGCTACACCTTC. It is translated as CSGGDRGSGYTF.

The chain links TRBV5-1 to TRBJ2-1, with 9 positions matching TRBD2. Germline CDR1 reads SGHRS; CDR2 reads YFSETQ. The CDR3 loop spans 17 amino acids. Germline trimming cut 0 bases from V and 2 bases from J; bases unmatched to any gene: 6. As DNA, the CDR3 is TGCGCCAGCAGCTTGGGGGACCTAGCGGGGACCTACAATGAGCAGTTCTTC. Its translation is CASSLGDLAGTYNEQFF.

This rearrangement joins TRBV2 to TRBJ1-1, with TRBD1 matching 9 bases. There are 15 residues in the CDR3. After removal of 4 bases from V and 4 bases from J, the junction contained 7 bases not matched to a gene. Germline CDR1 SNHLY, CDR2 FYNNEI. The CDR3 sequence is CASSVGQGRTTEAFF. CDR3 nucleotide sequence: TGTGCCAGCAGTGTCGGACAGGGGAGGACCACTGAAGCTTTCTTT.

The CDR3 DNA follows: TGTGCCAGCAGCTTATCGAGGGAAGGCGATAATTCACCCCTCCACTTT. Its protein is CASSLSREGDNSPLHF. The chain joins TRBV7-9 to TRBJ1-6; D not certain. Trimming took 2 bases from V and 5 from J, leaving 13 bases between them. In germline, CDR1 is SEHNR, CDR2 FQNEAQ (reference sequence). The CDR3 length is 16 residues.

This chain links TRBV5-1 with TRBJ1-1; 8 bases map to TRBD1. Germline lookup yields CDR1 SGHRS and CDR2 YFSETQ. V shed 0 bases, J shed 0 bases, and the junction held 4 bases outside the gene matches. This CDR3 is built from 16 residues. The CDR3 spells CASSLAGGSLNTEAFF. The CDR3 nucleotides are TGCGCCAGCAGCTTGGCAGGGGGCTCTCTGAACACTGAAGCTTTCTTT.

This chain joins TRBV5-8 and TRBJ1-1; a weak D match, TRBD1 (6 bases). V was pared by 5 bases and J by 11 bases, with 13 bases between. The CDR3 consists of 11 residues. Looked up from germline, CDR1 is SGHTS and CDR2 is YDEGEE. In DNA, the CDR3 is TGTGCCAGCAGGGCTACAGGGAACGCTTTCTTT. Translating it yields CASRATGNAFF.